These T cell receptor beta chains were read from a single sample in a study of control samples from healthy donors and cancer patients. TCRdb keeps only in-frame clones here, not all; method: immunoSEQ multiplex PCR. The top ten hold around 2% of the sample, which has about 150,000 clones, more than 85% seen once. The sequenced sample consisted of blood. The origin of the receptors is a woman aged 40 to 50 in good health. The CDR3 runs from the conserved cysteine through the conserved F or W. The D gene is left open where the match is weak. Clone sizes are given selectively: once, few, many, or a class where the clone is expanded.

v_gene,j_gene,abundance,d_gene,CDR3nt,CDR3aa
TRBV7-2,TRBJ2-7,NA,TRBD1,TGTGCCAGCAGCTTAGCCCCCGGGACAGAACTCTACGAGCAGTACTTC,CASSLAPGTELYEQYF
TRBV4-1,TRBJ1-2,NA,NA,TGCGCCAGCAGCCAAGGAGGGTTCAGCAGGTCTTATGGCTACACCTTC,CASSQGGFSRSYGYTF
TRBV7-2,TRBJ2-7,NA,NA,TGTGCCAGCCGGGCGACTGGAGCCCCACAGCAGTACTTC,CASRATGAPQQYF
TRBV4-1,TRBJ1-3,many,TRBD1,TGCGCCAGCAGCACACCGGGACAGGGTTTCGGAAACACCATATATTTT,CASSTPGQGFGNTIYF
TRBV4-1,TRBJ2-5,NA,TRBD2,TGCGCCAGCAGCCAGGGGACTAGCGGGGGGGCGGTAGGCCAAGAGACCCAGTACTTC,CASSQGTSGGAVGQETQYF
TRBV5-1,TRBJ2-7,NA,TRBD1,TGCGCCAGCAGCTTTGGACCGGGACAGTCCTACGAGCAGTACTTC,CASSFGPGQSYEQYF
TRBV29-1,TRBJ1-1,NA,NA,TGCAGCGTCGCCCGGGACCATACTGAAGCTTTCTTT,CSVARDHTEAFF
TRBV5-5,TRBJ1-3,NA,NA,TGTGCCAGCAGCCGGGGGGAGATCTCTGGAAACACCATATATTTT,CASSRGEISGNTIYF
TRBV13,TRBJ1-1,NA,NA,TGTGCCAGCAGCGCCACGGGCCCCCCTAACAAGGAAGCTTTCTTT,CASSATGPPNKEAFF
TRBV12-3/TRBV12-4,TRBJ2-4,NA,TRBD2,TGTGCCAGCAGTCTAGCGGGGGGGCCGAAGTACTTC,CASSLAGGPKYF
TRBV19,TRBJ1-1,NA,NA,TGTGCCAGTAGTTTCGGACAGTCCACTGAAGCTTTCTTT,CASSFGQSTEAFF
TRBV16,TRBJ1-4,NA,NA,TGTGCCAGCAGCCAATCAAGGAGAAAACTGTTTTTT,CASSQSRRKLFF
TRBV2,TRBJ2-1,NA,TRBD2,TGTGCCAGCAGTGAAGCGCAGTTCGGGCTAGCGGGGGGGAATGAGCAGTTCTTC,CASSEAQFGLAGGNEQFF
TRBV10-3,TRBJ1-6,NA,TRBD1,TGTGCCATCAAGACAGGGGATGTTTCACCCCTCCACTTT,CAIKTGDVSPLHF
TRBV2,TRBJ1-1,NA,NA,TGTGCCAGCAAGAATCGGGGGAACACTGAAGCTTTCTTT,CASKNRGNTEAFF
TRBV3-1/TRBV3-2,TRBJ1-5,NA,NA,TGTGCCAGCGGGCGAGGGAATCCCGGTCAGCCCCAGCATTTT,CASGRGNPGQPQHF
TRBV6-4,TRBJ1-1,NA,NA,TGTGCCAGCAGCGGCAGGGGGAACACTGAAGCTTTCTTT,CASSGRGNTEAFF
TRBV3-1/TRBV3-2,TRBJ2-7,NA,NA,TGTGCCAGCAGCCAGGATATGGCGTCCGGGCAGTACTTC,CASSQDMASGQYF